This T cell receptor beta chain was identified during a study of blood T cell repertoires in COVID-19. About the study: The United States, Italy and Spain supplied acute and convalescent COVID-19 samples. PBMCs, B-cell-depleted T cells, or T cells provided the cDNA or gDNA that made up the material.

Per the study methods: Researchers report that nucleated cell counts were estimated from reference gene primer amplification. Assay: immunoSEQ multiplex PCR; the TCRdb copy retains only in-frame clones and omits some. V and J calls and clone size come straight from that table; D and trimming were deduced from the DNA. This sample yields around 100,000 clones, of which 90% are seen a single time; around 5.1% belongs to the top ten. Sequencing input: peripheral blood. The sequence was collected from a man in his forties or fifties with acute or convalescent COVID-19.

The CDR3 region has the DNA TGTGCCAGCAGCATCCCTGGCGGGAGGCCGAGCACAGATACGCAGTATTTT. Translating gives CASSIPGGRPSTDTQYF. The chain employs TRBV5-4 and TRBJ2-3, with TRBD2 identical over 8 bases. J was trimmed by 0 bases and V by 4 bases; bases with no gene match: 10. Germline V gives CDR1 SGHNT, CDR2 YYREEE (reference sequence). This CDR3 is built from 17 residues.